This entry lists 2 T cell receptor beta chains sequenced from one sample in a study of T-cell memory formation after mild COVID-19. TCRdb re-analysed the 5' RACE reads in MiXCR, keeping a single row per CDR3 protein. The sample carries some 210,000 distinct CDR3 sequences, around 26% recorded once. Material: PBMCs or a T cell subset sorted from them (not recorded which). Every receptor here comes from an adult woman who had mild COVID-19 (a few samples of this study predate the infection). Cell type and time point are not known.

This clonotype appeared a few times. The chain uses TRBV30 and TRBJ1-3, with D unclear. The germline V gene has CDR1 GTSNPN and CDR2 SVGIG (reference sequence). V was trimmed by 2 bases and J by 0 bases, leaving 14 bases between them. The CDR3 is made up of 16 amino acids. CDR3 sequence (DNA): TGTGCCTGGAGTCTGGCAGGCCACCGCTCTGGAAACACCATATATTTT. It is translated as CAWSLAGHRSGNTIYF.

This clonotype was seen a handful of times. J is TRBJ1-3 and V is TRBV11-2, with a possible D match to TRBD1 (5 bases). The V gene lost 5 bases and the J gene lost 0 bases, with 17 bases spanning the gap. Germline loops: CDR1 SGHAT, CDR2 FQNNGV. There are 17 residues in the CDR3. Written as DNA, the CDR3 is TGTGCCAGCAGCGACCACGGTTGGGGGTCCTCTGGAAACACCATATATTTT. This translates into CASSDHGWGSSGNTIYF.